Presented here are 2 T cell receptor beta chains from one specimen sequenced in a study of OX40 agonist ivuxolimab in advanced cancers. Repertoires were generated with immunoSEQ multiplex PCR, while TCRdb's copy carries only in-frame clones and drops some. Among about 58,000 clones listed, over 75% were seen once. Here the sequenced sample was CD4+ or CD8+ T cells sorted from blood, taken in a trial of the OX40 agonist ivuxolimab. The receptors were sampled from an adult with an advanced solid tumor such as melanoma, head and neck, liver or kidney cancer.

The V and J genes are TRBV6-6 and TRBJ2-3; 8 nucleotides agree with TRBD2. CDR1 is MNHNY, CDR2 SVGAGI, per germline (reference sequence). This CDR3 contains 14 residues. The V segment lost 5 bases and the J segment 5 bases; nucleotides outside the gene matches: 6. The CDR3 sequence is CASSGAGVGDTQYF. Written as DNA, the CDR3 is TGTGCCAGCAGTGGAGCGGGAGTCGGAGATACGCAGTATTTT.

The chain recombines TRBV4-1 with TRBJ2-2, with D unclear. CDR3 length: 15 residues. CDR1 and CDR2 from the germline V gene are MGHRA and YSYEKL. Trimming stripped 1 base from V and 0 bases from J, with 6 bases between. The chain's CDR3 is CASSQGAANTGELFF. Here the CDR3 DNA reads TGCGCCAGCAGCCAAGGCGCCGCGAACACCGGGGAGCTGTTTTTT.